This TCR beta chain was profiled in a study of T cells after yellow fever vaccination. V was cut by 0 bases and J by 7 bases, with 3 bases left in between. CDR3 length equals 11 residues. This clonotype has only a few counts. Via MiXCR, TCRdb re-called the 5' RACE reads, giving one row per CDR3 protein. The sample has some 80,000 distinct CDR3 sequences; roughly 14% are singletons. Points from the study as a whole: Weaker overall, the secondary response nonetheless peaked faster (day 5 versus 15). Clonotypes found in both CD4 and CD8 compartments made up a small share.

Source: CD8+ T cells not binding an NS4B(214-222) dextramer, sorted from PBMCs, taken less than 25 days after the first yellow fever vaccination. The sequence was collected from a man aged 18 to 30 who received the YFV17D yellow fever vaccine. V is TRBV12-3 or TRBV12-4 and J is TRBJ1-1, with D uncertain. CDR3 nucleotide sequence: TGTGCCAGCAGTTTAGCTATTGAAGCTTTCTTT. This codes for CASSLAIEAFF.